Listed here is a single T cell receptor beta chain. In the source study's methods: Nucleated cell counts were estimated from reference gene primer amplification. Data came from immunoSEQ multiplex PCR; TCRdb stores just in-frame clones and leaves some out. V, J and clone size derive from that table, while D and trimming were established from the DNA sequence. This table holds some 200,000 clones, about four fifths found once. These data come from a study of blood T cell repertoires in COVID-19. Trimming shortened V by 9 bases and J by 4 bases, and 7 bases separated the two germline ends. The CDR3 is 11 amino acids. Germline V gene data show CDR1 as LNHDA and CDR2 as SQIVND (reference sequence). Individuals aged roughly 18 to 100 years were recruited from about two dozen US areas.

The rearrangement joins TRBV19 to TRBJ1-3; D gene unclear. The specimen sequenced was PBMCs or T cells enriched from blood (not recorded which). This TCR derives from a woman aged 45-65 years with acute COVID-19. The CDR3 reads CASLGGNTIYF. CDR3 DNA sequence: TGTGCCAGCCTAGGAGGAAACACCATATATTTT. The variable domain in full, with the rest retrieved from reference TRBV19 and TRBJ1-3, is DGGITQSPKYLFRKEGQNVTLSCEQNLNHDAMYWYRQDPGQGLRLIYYSQIVNDFQKGDIAEGYSVSREKKESFPLTVTSAQKNPTAFYLCASLGGNTIYFGEGSWLTVV.